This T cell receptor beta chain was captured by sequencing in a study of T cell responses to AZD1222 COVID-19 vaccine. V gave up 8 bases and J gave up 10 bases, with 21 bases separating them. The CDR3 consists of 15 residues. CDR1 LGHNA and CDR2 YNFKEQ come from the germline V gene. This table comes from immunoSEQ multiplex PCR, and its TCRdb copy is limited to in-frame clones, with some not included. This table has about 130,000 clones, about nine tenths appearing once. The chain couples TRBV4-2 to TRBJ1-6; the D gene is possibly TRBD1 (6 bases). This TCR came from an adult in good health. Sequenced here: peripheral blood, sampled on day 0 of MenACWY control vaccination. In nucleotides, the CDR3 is TGTGCCAGCGGACTACCCAGGGGAGAAGGGTCACCCCTCCACTTT. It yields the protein CASGLPRGEGSPLHF.